These T cell receptor beta chains were read from a single sample in a study of blood T cell repertoires in COVID-19. Sequenced by immunoSEQ multiplex PCR; TCRdb stores in-frame clones only, minus some. This sample has roughly 170,000 clones, with around 74% found just once. The sequencing input was peripheral blood. These receptor sequences come from a woman aged 60 to 75 with COVID-19, enrolled during active disease. Both conserved end residues are trimmed from each CDR3.

J gene: TRBJ1-5
V gene: TRBV29-1
CDR3 protein: SVIFGYSPLQH

J gene: TRBJ1-2
V gene: TRBV6-1
CDR3 protein: ASSEGTGLGYT

J gene: TRBJ2-2
V gene: TRBV7-3
CDR3 protein: ASSLLPSGRSTGELF

J gene: TRBJ2-5
V gene: TRBV7-3
CDR3 protein: ASSLIIGETQY

J gene: TRBJ2-5
V gene: TRBV6-2/TRBV6-3
CDR3 protein: ASSYAGRGETQY

J gene: TRBJ1-4
V gene: TRBV5-6
CDR3 protein: ASSYRTGSNEKLF

J gene: TRBJ2-6
V gene: TRBV2
CDR3 protein: ASPGTGASGANVLT

J gene: TRBJ1-2
V gene: TRBV9
CDR3 protein: ASSAHQRGGANYGYT

J gene: TRBJ1-2
V gene: TRBV7-2
CDR3 protein: ASSSNRGRLYGYT

J gene: TRBJ1-1
V gene: TRBV5-5
CDR3 protein: ASSLLAGVRTEAF

J gene: TRBJ2-7
V gene: TRBV18
CDR3 protein: ASSPIPLGLADAYEQY

J gene: TRBJ1-4
V gene: TRBV4-1
CDR3 protein: ASSQAFLAGTNEKLF

J gene: TRBJ2-5
V gene: TRBV2
CDR3 protein: ASSVRRAPIIQETQY

J gene: TRBJ2-1
V gene: TRBV19
CDR3 protein: ASSIGTSGYNEQF

J gene: TRBJ2-3
V gene: TRBV5-4
CDR3 protein: ATRLALHTDTQY

J gene: TRBJ2-7
V gene: TRBV18
CDR3 protein: ASSPTGLAGGRTHEQY

J gene: TRBJ2-2
V gene: TRBV10-2
CDR3 protein: ASSEWAGNTGELF

J gene: TRBJ2-3
V gene: TRBV7-3
CDR3 protein: ASSSRTSGPTDTQY

J gene: TRBJ2-1
V gene: TRBV20-1
CDR3 protein: SASSLAGAAYNEQF

J gene: TRBJ2-1
V gene: TRBV3-1/TRBV3-2
CDR3 protein: ASTPRGSYNEQF

J gene: TRBJ2-1
V gene: TRBV9
CDR3 protein: ASSRTSGGAEVNEQF

J gene: TRBJ1-1
V gene: TRBV7-3
CDR3 protein: ASSLRGARATEAF

J gene: TRBJ2-1
V gene: TRBV3-1/TRBV3-2
CDR3 protein: ASSPRTGQNEQF

J gene: TRBJ2-2
V gene: TRBV11-3
CDR3 protein: ASSPGTSGGTGELF

J gene: TRBJ1-2
V gene: TRBV5-1
CDR3 protein: ASSPTAGQILYGYT

J gene: TRBJ2-3
V gene: TRBV3-1/TRBV3-2
CDR3 protein: ASSQERTSEPSAADTQY

J gene: TRBJ1-1
V gene: TRBV7-3
CDR3 protein: ASSKQGLENTEAF

J gene: TRBJ2-3
V gene: TRBV5-1
CDR3 protein: ASSLRGSTDTQY

J gene: TRBJ1-2
V gene: TRBV5-6
CDR3 protein: ASSLRGGQGYT

J gene: TRBJ2-1
V gene: TRBV11-1
CDR3 protein: ASSLILAGAYNEQF

J gene: TRBJ2-3
V gene: TRBV11-2
CDR3 protein: ASSVSADTQY

J gene: TRBJ1-4
V gene: TRBV9
CDR3 protein: ASSVVGKLF

J gene: TRBJ1-1
V gene: TRBV29-1
CDR3 protein: SVVETGGRTEAF

J gene: TRBJ1-1
V gene: TRBV18
CDR3 protein: ASSPQGAQTEAF

J gene: TRBJ2-5
V gene: TRBV6-1
CDR3 protein: ASSSPSGATETQY

J gene: TRBJ2-3
V gene: TRBV6-2/TRBV6-3
CDR3 protein: ASSYPGGGLTDTQY

J gene: TRBJ2-7
V gene: TRBV7-2
CDR3 protein: ASSLGAGGPRGEQY

J gene: TRBJ1-4
V gene: TRBV20-1
CDR3 protein: SASRDRGRATNEKLF

J gene: TRBJ1-2
V gene: TRBV2
CDR3 protein: ASSVTVNYGYT

J gene: TRBJ2-3
V gene: TRBV6-5
CDR3 protein: ASSYRPGLRTDTQY

J gene: TRBJ1-1
V gene: TRBV19
CDR3 protein: ASSTLGKATEAF

J gene: TRBJ2-3
V gene: TRBV3-1/TRBV3-2
CDR3 protein: ASSRLFIAGGRTDTQY

J gene: TRBJ2-3
V gene: TRBV28
CDR3 protein: ASSLQTGVGTDTQY

J gene: TRBJ1-4
V gene: TRBV6-5
CDR3 protein: ASSYSGQGSEKLF

J gene: TRBJ1-2
V gene: TRBV2
CDR3 protein: ASRETGSGYGYT

J gene: TRBJ2-3
V gene: TRBV12-2
CDR3 protein: ASRLALRTASTDTQY

J gene: TRBJ1-2
V gene: TRBV10-2
CDR3 protein: ASSPGRSNYGYT

J gene: TRBJ2-3
V gene: TRBV11-3
CDR3 protein: ASSHSSGGSDTQY

J gene: TRBJ1-2
V gene: TRBV7-9
CDR3 protein: ASSPVQGNGGYT

J gene: TRBJ1-5
V gene: TRBV4-1
CDR3 protein: ASSQVGRGHPNQPQH